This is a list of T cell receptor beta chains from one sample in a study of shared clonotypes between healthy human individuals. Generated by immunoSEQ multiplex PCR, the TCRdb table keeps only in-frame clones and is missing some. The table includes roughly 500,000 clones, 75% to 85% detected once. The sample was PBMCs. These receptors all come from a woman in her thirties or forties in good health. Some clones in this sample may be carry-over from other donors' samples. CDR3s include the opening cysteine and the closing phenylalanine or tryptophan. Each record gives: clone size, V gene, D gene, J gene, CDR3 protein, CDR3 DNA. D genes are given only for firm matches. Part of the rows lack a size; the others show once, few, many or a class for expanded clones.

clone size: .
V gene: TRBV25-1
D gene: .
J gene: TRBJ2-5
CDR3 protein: CASSELARYQETQYF
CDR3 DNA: TGTGCCAGCAGTGAACTAGCGAGGTACCAAGAGACCCAGTACTTC

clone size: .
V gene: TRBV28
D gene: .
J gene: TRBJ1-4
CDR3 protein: CASSLWGRGLSGLFF
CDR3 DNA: TGTGCCAGCAGTTTATGGGGCAGGGGCCTGTCAGGACTGTTTTTT

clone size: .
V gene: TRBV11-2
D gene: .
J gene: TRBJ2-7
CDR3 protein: CASRPPGRTSYEQYF
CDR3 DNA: TGTGCCAGCAGGCCTCCGGGGCGGACCTCCTACGAGCAGTACTTC

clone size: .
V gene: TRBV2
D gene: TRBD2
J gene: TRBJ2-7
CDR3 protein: CASSDAAGGPRNEQYF
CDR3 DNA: TGTGCCAGCAGTGATGCGGCGGGAGGGCCGCGGAACGAGCAGTACTTC

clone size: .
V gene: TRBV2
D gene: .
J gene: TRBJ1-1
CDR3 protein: CASSFTRMNTEAFF
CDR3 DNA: TGTGCCAGCAGCTTTACCCGAATGAACACTGAAGCTTTCTTT

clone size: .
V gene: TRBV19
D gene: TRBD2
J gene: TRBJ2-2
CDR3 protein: CASSTSGTLTGELFF
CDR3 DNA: TGTGCCAGTAGTACTAGCGGGACCCTAACCGGGGAGCTGTTTTTT

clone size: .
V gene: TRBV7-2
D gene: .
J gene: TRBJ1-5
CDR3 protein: CASSSYLGNQPQHF
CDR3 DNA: TGTGCCAGCAGCTCCTACTTGGGCAATCAGCCCCAGCATTTT

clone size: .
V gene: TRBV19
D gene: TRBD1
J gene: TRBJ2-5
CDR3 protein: CASSTGTGALQETQYF
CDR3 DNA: TGTGCCAGTAGTACAGGGACAGGGGCCCTCCAAGAGACCCAGTACTTC

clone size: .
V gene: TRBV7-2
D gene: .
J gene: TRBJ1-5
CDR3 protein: CASSVKGFQPQHF
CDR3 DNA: TGTGCCAGCAGCGTCAAGGGGTTTCAGCCCCAGCATTTT

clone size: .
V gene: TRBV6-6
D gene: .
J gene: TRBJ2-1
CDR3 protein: CASEGTRQFF
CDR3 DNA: TGTGCCAGCGAAGGGACACGGCAGTTCTTC

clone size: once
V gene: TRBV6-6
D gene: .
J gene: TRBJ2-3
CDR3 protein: CASSTPTEMDTQYF
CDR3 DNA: TGTGCCAGCAGTACTCCGACAGAAATGGATACGCAGTATTTT

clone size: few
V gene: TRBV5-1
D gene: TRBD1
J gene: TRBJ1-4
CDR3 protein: CASRQAYRGTNEKLFF
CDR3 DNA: TGCGCCAGCAGACAGGCCTACAGGGGAACTAATGAAAAACTGTTTTTT

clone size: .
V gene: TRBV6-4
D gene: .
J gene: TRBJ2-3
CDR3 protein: CASSDDPASTDTQYF
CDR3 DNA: TGTGCCAGCAGTGACGACCCGGCCAGCACAGATACGCAGTATTTT

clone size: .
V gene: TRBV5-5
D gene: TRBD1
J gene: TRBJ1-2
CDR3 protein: CASSLDRGYGYTF
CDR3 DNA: TGTGCCAGCAGTTTGGACAGGGGCTATGGCTACACCTTC

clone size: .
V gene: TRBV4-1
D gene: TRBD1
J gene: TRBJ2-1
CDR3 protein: CASSSGTGGYNEQFF
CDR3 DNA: TGCGCCAGCAGCTCCGGGACAGGGGGTTACAATGAGCAGTTCTTC

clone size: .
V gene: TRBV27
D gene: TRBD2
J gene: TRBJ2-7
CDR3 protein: CASSELAGVGYEQYF
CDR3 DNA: TGTGCCAGCAGTGAACTAGCGGGAGTAGGTTACGAGCAGTACTTC

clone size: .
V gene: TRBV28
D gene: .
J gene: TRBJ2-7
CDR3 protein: CASSGIRAPYEQYF
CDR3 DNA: TGTGCCAGCAGTGGCATCAGGGCCCCCTACGAGCAGTACTTC

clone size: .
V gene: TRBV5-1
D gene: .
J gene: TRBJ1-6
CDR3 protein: CASSLGATGNSPLHF
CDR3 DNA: TGCGCCAGCAGCTTGGGGGCTACAGGGAATTCACCCCTCCACTTT

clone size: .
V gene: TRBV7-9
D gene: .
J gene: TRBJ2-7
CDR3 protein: CASSLRPGGGYEQYF
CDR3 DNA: TGTGCCAGCAGCTTACGCCCGGGTGGAGGTTACGAGCAGTACTTC

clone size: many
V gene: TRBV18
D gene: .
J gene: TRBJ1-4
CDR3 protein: CASSPQGLGEKLFF
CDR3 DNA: TGTGCCAGCTCACCACAGGGGCTCGGAGAAAAACTGTTTTTT

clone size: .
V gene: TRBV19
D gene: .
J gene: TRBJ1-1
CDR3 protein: CASREDSRELLNTEAFF
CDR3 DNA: TGTGCCAGTAGGGAGGACAGCAGGGAACTACTGAACACTGAAGCTTTCTTT

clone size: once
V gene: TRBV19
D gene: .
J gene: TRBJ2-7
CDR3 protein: CASSSNIAYEQYF
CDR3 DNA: TGTGCCAGTAGTAGCAACATAGCCTACGAGCAGTACTTC

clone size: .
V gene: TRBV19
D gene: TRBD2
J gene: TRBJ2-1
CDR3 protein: CASSIGTSGYNEQFF
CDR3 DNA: TGTGCCAGTAGTATCGGGACTAGCGGATACAATGAGCAGTTCTTC

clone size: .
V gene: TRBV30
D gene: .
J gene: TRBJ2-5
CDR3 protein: CAWSELNRKGETQYF
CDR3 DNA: TGTGCCTGGAGTGAACTGAACAGAAAGGGGGAGACCCAGTACTTC

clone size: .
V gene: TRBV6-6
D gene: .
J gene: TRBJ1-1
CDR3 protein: CASSTRLKGEAFF
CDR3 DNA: TGTGCCAGCAGTACCAGACTGAAGGGTGAAGCTTTCTTT

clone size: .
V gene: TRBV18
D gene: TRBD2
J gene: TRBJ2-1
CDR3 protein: CASSGTSGDNEQFF
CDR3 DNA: TGTGCCAGCTCCGGGACTAGCGGGGACAATGAGCAGTTCTTC

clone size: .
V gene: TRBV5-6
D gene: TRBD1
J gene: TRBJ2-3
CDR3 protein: CASSLGYGTATDTQYF
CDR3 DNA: TGTGCCAGCAGCTTGGGATACGGGACAGCAACAGATACGCAGTATTTT

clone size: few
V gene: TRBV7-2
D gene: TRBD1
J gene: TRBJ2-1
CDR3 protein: CASSTGTGKPNEQFF
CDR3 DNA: TGTGCCAGCAGCACCGGGACAGGGAAGCCCAATGAGCAGTTCTTC

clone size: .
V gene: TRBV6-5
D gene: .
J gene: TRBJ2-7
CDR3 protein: CASSLGLAWEQYF
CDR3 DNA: TGTGCCAGCAGTCTGGGTCTCGCTTGGGAGCAGTACTTC